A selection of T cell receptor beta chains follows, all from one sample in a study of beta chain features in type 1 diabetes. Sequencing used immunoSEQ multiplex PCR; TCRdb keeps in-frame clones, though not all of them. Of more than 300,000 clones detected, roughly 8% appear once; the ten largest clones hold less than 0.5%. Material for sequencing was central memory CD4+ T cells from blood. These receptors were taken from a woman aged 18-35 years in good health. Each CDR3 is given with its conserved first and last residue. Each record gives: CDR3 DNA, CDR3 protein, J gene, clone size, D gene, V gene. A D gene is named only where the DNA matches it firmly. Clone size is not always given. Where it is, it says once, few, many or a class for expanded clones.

TGCGCCAGCACCCAACGGACAGGACAAGAGACCCAGTACTTC	CASTQRTGQETQYF	TRBJ2-5	NA	TRBD1	TRBV5-1
TGTGCCAGCAGGGGGATGAATCAGCCCCAGCATTTT	CASRGMNQPQHF	TRBJ1-5	few	NA	TRBV6-5
TGTGCCAGCAGCTTCTCCTCCGGGACCCAGTACTTC	CASSFSSGTQYF	TRBJ2-5	many	NA	TRBV13
TGTGCCAGCAGTGAACGAGAGGAGGGATATCAGCCCCAGCATTTT	CASSEREEGYQPQHF	TRBJ1-5	NA	NA	TRBV6-1
TGCAGCGTTACCAACACCGGGGAGCTGTTTTTT	CSVTNTGELFF	TRBJ2-2	NA	NA	TRBV29-1
TGTGCCAGCAGCCGGCCAGGTAGCTCCTACAATGAGCAGTTCTTC	CASSRPGSSYNEQFF	TRBJ2-1	few	NA	TRBV7-2
TGTGCCAGCAATTTCCCGTTGGGAGGTAGGGGAGCTTTCTTT	CASNFPLGGRGAFF	TRBJ1-1	few	NA	TRBV5-6
TGTGCCAGCAGTTTGATGCAGGGAATATTACATGGCTACACCTTC	CASSLMQGILHGYTF	TRBJ1-2	few	NA	TRBV28
TGTGCCACAGGACAGGTTCCCGCCTACGAGCAGTACTTC	CATGQVPAYEQYF	TRBJ2-7	many	TRBD1	TRBV2
TGTGCCAGCAGTTTTATAAGGGCCAGGCAGAACACTGAAGCTTTCTTT	CASSFIRARQNTEAFF	TRBJ1-1	once	NA	TRBV6-5
TGTGCCAGCAAAAAAGTTTCCTACGAGCAGTACTTC	CASKKVSYEQYF	TRBJ2-7	few	NA	TRBV2
TGTGCCAGCAGCCTCTTCAATCAGCCCCAGCATTTT	CASSLFNQPQHF	TRBJ1-5	many	NA	TRBV7-2
TGTGCCAGTATGGGGTTAATGAACGGGAACACTGAAGCTTTCTTT	CASMGLMNGNTEAFF	TRBJ1-1	NA	NA	TRBV19
TGTGCCAGCACCAGAGACGGGAACACCGGGGAGCTGTTTTTT	CASTRDGNTGELFF	TRBJ2-2	NA	NA	TRBV7-2
TGTGCCAGCATTTCCTACGAGCAGTACTTC	CASISYEQYF	TRBJ2-7	few	NA	TRBV6-4
TGTGCCAGCAGCCAGGGGGGGGTCTCTGGAAACACCATATATTTT	CASSQGGVSGNTIYF	TRBJ1-3	NA	TRBD1	TRBV28
TGTGCCAGCACCCGGACTAGCGGGAGGCAAACAGATACGCAGTATTTT	CASTRTSGRQTDTQYF	TRBJ2-3	few	TRBD2	TRBV6-6
TGCAGCGTTGCGGGGGCGCGGGGTCAGCCCCAGCATTTT	CSVAGARGQPQHF	TRBJ1-5	few	NA	TRBV29-1
TGCAGCGTACAGGGGTCTCGAACCTCTGGGGCCAACGTCCTGACTTTC	CSVQGSRTSGANVLTF	TRBJ2-6	NA	TRBD1	TRBV29-1
TGCGCCAGCAGCCAAGAATGGTCAGCCTCCTACGAGCAGTACTTC	CASSQEWSASYEQYF	TRBJ2-7	few	NA	TRBV4-1
TGTGCTAGTGGTTTGTTTATTGGGGGAACCGGAGAGCTGTTTTTT	CASGLFIGGTGELFF	TRBJ2-2	NA	NA	TRBV12-5
TGTGCCAGCTCACCCGGGAATGAGGTCTACGAGCAGTACTTC	CASSPGNEVYEQYF	TRBJ2-7	NA	NA	TRBV18
TGTGCCAGCAGTGAATTCGGGAGGGGAGGCGAGCAGTACTTC	CASSEFGRGGEQYF	TRBJ2-7	few	TRBD2	TRBV6-5
TGTGCCAGCAGCTTTGGCAGTTCCTACGAGCAGTACTTC	CASSFGSSYEQYF	TRBJ2-7	NA	NA	TRBV7-2
TGTGCCAGCAGCTCCGGGACATGGCCCTACGAGCAGTACTTC	CASSSGTWPYEQYF	TRBJ2-7	few	NA	TRBV28
TGTGCCAGCAGTGAAGCGACGACGAAGCATTTT	CASSEATTKHF	TRBJ1-5	NA	NA	TRBV2
TGCGCCAGCAGCCAAGACCCATGGGCCGAGCAGTACTTC	CASSQDPWAEQYF	TRBJ2-7	few	NA	TRBV4-1
TGCGCCAGCAGCTTGGCACTAGCAACCGAGCAGTACTTC	CASSLALATEQYF	TRBJ2-7	NA	NA	TRBV5-1
TGTGCCAGCCGGTCATGGGGCGAGCAGTACTTC	CASRSWGEQYF	TRBJ2-7	many	NA	TRBV14
TGTGCCAGCAGTTCTCCCGGGTCAGCTGAAGCTTTCTTT	CASSSPGSAEAFF	TRBJ1-1	few	NA	TRBV28
TGTGCCACCAGCAGCTCGCGTGGCACTCAAGAGACCCAGTACTTC	CATSSSRGTQETQYF	TRBJ2-5	NA	NA	TRBV15
TGTGCCAGCTCACCGAAGGCTCATGCCTTTCAGGGCACAGATACGCAGTATTTT	CASSPKAHAFQGTDTQYF	TRBJ2-3	NA	NA	TRBV18
TGTGCCAGCAGTCCCGCCGGGGCCGAGCAGTTCTTC	CASSPAGAEQFF	TRBJ2-1	NA	NA	TRBV28
TGTGCCAGCAGCTTCCGCCATTCCTACGAGCAGTACTTC	CASSFRHSYEQYF	TRBJ2-7	NA	NA	TRBV5-4
TGCGCCAGCAGCCCCGGGACAGGGGAGACCCAGTACTTC	CASSPGTGETQYF	TRBJ2-5	few	TRBD1	TRBV5-1
TGTGCCAGCTCGCGCGGGCAGGAAGTAGCCAAAAACATTCAGTACTTC	CASSRGQEVAKNIQYF	TRBJ2-4	few	NA	TRBV18
TGTGCCAGCACGTTTTTCAAAGACAGCGACAATCAGCCCCAGCATTTT	CASTFFKDSDNQPQHF	TRBJ1-5	NA	NA	TRBV27
TGTGCCAGCAGCTTAAAGGGGAGGGCTAACAATGAGCAGTTCTTC	CASSLKGRANNEQFF	TRBJ2-1	few	TRBD2	TRBV7-3
TGTGCCAGCAGCTTGGATGGGCCCACAGATACGCAGTATTTT	CASSLDGPTDTQYF	TRBJ2-3	many	NA	TRBV5-4
TGTGCCAGCAGGTACGGTCAAGGCGAGCAGTACTTC	CASRYGQGEQYF	TRBJ2-7	few	NA	TRBV7-9
TGTGCCAGCAGCTTAGTCGGTGGGGAGCTGTTTTTT	CASSLVGGELFF	TRBJ2-2	NA	NA	TRBV7-9
TGTGCCAGCAGGCCCGGGACAGAAGCCTATGGCTACACCTTC	CASRPGTEAYGYTF	TRBJ1-2	few	TRBD1	TRBV5-4
TGTGCCAGCAGTTTATCGTCGGCTTTCCAGCCCCAGCATTTT	CASSLSSAFQPQHF	TRBJ1-5	many	NA	TRBV27
TGTGCCAGTAGTACGGGACACAACGTTTATAGCAATCAGCCCCAGCATTTT	CASSTGHNVYSNQPQHF	TRBJ1-5	NA	NA	TRBV19
TGCGCCAGCAGCCTTGAGCGGGAGCGCTCCTACGAGCAGTACTTC	CASSLERERSYEQYF	TRBJ2-7	NA	TRBD2	TRBV5-1
TGTGCCAGCAGTGTTACCCCAGGGTACTATGGCTACACCTTC	CASSVTPGYYGYTF	TRBJ1-2	NA	NA	TRBV9